Each of the 10 T cell receptor beta chains below was sequenced from the same sample in a study of T cells after yellow fever vaccination. MiXCR, applied by TCRdb to the 5' RACE reads, yields one record per CDR3 protein. Of under 200,000 distinct CDR3 sequences in the sample, 6% to 7.5% were seen once. Sequences were derived from CD4+ T cells sorted from PBMCs, sampled 4 to 6 days after the first yellow fever vaccination. The receptors stem from a man aged 18 to 35 who received the YFV17D yellow fever vaccine.

This clonotype was found a few times. J is TRBJ2-5 and V is TRBV4-1; D is uncertain. V dropped 0 bases and J dropped 5 bases, with 16 bases sitting between them. The CDR3 loop spans 16 amino acids. Germline assignment: CDR1 MGHRA and CDR2 YSYEKL. Here the CDR3 DNA reads TGCGCCAGCAGCCAAGATGCACAGTTCTCATCGGAGACCCAGTACTTC. Its translation: CASSQDAQFSSETQYF.

This clonotype was recorded a few times. The chain has TRBV4-3 and TRBJ1-1; D is possibly TRBD1 (5 bases). V was clipped by 0 bases and J by 11 bases, with 10 bases between them. The length of the CDR3 is 12 residues. Per germline, CDR1 LGHNA and CDR2 YSLEER. This CDR3 reads CASSQDTGRAFF. The CDR3, as DNA: TGCGCCAGCAGCCAAGATACAGGACGGGCTTTCTTT.

This clonotype was seen ten or more times. This chain joins TRBV9 and TRBJ2-5; the D is unclear. Trimming removed 2 bases at V and 4 bases at J, with 15 bases between. CDR3 length: 15 residues. Germline assignment: CDR1 SGDLS and CDR2 YYNGEE. DNA of the CDR3: TGTGCCAGCAGCGTTTCGACGATCCTGGGAGAGACCCAGTACTTC. Its translation: CASSVSTILGETQYF.

The V gene is TRBV18, the J gene TRBJ2-1; 8 bases agree with TRBD2. The CDR3 contains 17 residues. Trimming at V came to 3 bases and at J to 1 base, leaving 8 bases not matched to a gene. CDR1 and CDR2 (germline): KGHSH, LQKENI. CDR3 protein: CASSPLSGEGSYNEQFF. Here the CDR3 DNA reads TGTGCCAGCTCACCTCTTAGCGGGGAGGGATCCTACAATGAGCAGTTCTTC.

This clonotype came up many times. The CDR3 DNA is TGCAGTTCGCCTGACAGGGTAGGCGATGAGCAGTTCTTC. This sequence encodes CSSPDRVGDEQFF. The V gene is TRBV20-1, the J gene TRBJ2-1, with 7 positions matching TRBD1. Germline V lookup: CDR1 DFQATT, CDR2 SNEGSKA (reference sequence). The CDR3 is 13 residues long. With V trimmed by 8 bases and J by 8 bases, 12 bases remained unmatched.

This clonotype was seen many times. V usage is TRBV4-1 and J usage is TRBJ2-5, with a weak D call TRBD1 (5 bases). The V and J ends lost 1 base and 2 bases respectively, with 8 bases between them. From germline, CDR1 is MGHRA and CDR2 YSYEKL. The CDR3 consists of 14 residues. The CDR3 DNA sequence: TGCGCCAGCAGCCAAGTAAGGGGTCAAGAGACCCAGTACTTC. Translation gives CASSQVRGQETQYF.

This clonotype occurred many times. V gene TRBV2 combines with J gene TRBJ1-1; 9 bases line up with TRBD1. Per germline, CDR1 SNHLY and CDR2 FYNNEI. The CDR3 contains 14 residues. With V trimmed by 5 bases and J by 5 bases, 6 bases remained unmatched. The CDR3 region is CASSTGTGYTEAFF. In nucleotides, the CDR3 is TGTGCCAGCAGTACCGGGACAGGGTATACTGAAGCTTTCTTT.

The sample holds a few counts of this clonotype. The rearrangement joins TRBV5-6 to TRBJ2-7; 11 nucleotides line up with TRBD1. J was trimmed by 3 bases and V by 1 base; bases with no gene match: 6. The CDR3 is 16 residues long. CDR1 is SGHDT and CDR2 is YYEEEE in the germline V gene. The CDR3: CASSLTPDRGLYEQYF. In nucleotides, the CDR3 is TGTGCCAGCAGCTTGACCCCGGACAGGGGGCTCTACGAGCAGTACTTC.

The chain combines TRBV5-1 with TRBJ2-3; TRBD1 is a possible D gene (6 bases). Trimming took off 4 bases at V and 2 bases at J, with 14 bases between the two ends. CDR1 SGHRS and CDR2 YFSETQ come from the germline V gene. CDR3 length: 15 amino acids. The CDR3 nucleotides read TGCGCCAGCAGCCAAGCCGGACAGCCCACAGATACGCAGTATTTT. It translates to CASSQAGQPTDTQYF.

V gene TRBV28 combines with J gene TRBJ2-6; TRBD1 agrees at 7 bases. This CDR3 region has 19 residues. V was pared by 4 bases and J by 2 bases, with 14 bases of the junction left unmatched. Germline CDR1 and CDR2: MDHEN and SYDVKM. The CDR3 DNA follows: TGTGCCAGCAGTTACTTACAGGGGCTCGGTCTCCCTGGGGCCAACGTCCTGACTTTC. Protein product: CASSYLQGLGLPGANVLTF.